The 11 T cell receptor beta chains in this list originate from one sample, sequenced in a study of cytomegalovirus exposure and HLA in healthy donors. Sequencing was performed with immunoSEQ multiplex PCR; in TCRdb, only in-frame clones are kept and a portion is missing. The sample holds about 150,000 clones, about 95% seen once. Sequenced material: PBMCs. The receptors were sampled from a young man in good health and CMV-seropositive.

This clone was seen a single time. The CDR3 DNA reads TGTGCCAGCAGCGCACAGGGTCTGAACACTGAAGCTTTCTTT. Translated: CASSAQGLNTEAFF. The chain has TRBV9 and TRBJ1-1; a weak D match, TRBD1 (6 bases). Germline CDR1 and CDR2: SGDLS and YYNGEE. The V end was cut by 3 bases, the J end by 0 bases, with 9 bases between. CDR3 length: 14 residues.

The chain employs TRBV28 and TRBJ2-6; tentatively, D is TRBD1 (6 bases). The CDR3 contains 17 residues. V dropped 5 bases and J dropped 0 bases, with 14 bases sitting between them. The V gene's germline CDR1 is MDHEN and CDR2 SYDVKM. The CDR3 loop is CASSKTGINSGANVLTF. CDR3 in DNA: TGTGCCAGCAGTAAAACAGGGATCAACTCTGGGGCCAACGTCCTGACTTTC.

The V and J genes are TRBV7-9 and TRBJ1-2; D perhaps matches TRBD1 (5 bases). Germline values: CDR1 SEHNR, CDR2 FQNEAQ (reference sequence). The CDR3 length is 15 residues. Trimming stripped 6 bases from V and 3 bases from J, with 17 bases between. CDR3 DNA: TGTGCCAGCAGTCCCCTTTTGACAGCCTACTATGGCTACACCTTC. This sequence encodes CASSPLLTAYYGYTF.

V is TRBV10-3 and J is TRBJ1-3; possible D gene TRBD1, 5 bases. The CDR3 extends over 14 amino acids. The germline CDR1 and CDR2 sequences are ENHRY and SYGVKD. V was clipped by 0 bases and J by 9 bases, with 12 bases between them. CDR3 loop: CAISESNPGGTIYF. CDR3 bases: TGTGCCATCAGTGAGTCCAACCCGGGGGGCACCATATATTTT.

The J gene is TRBJ2-1, the V gene TRBV6-1; 12 positions match TRBD2. CDR1 is MNHNS, CDR2 SASEGT, per germline. The junction had 9 bases not matched to a gene; V was cut back by 11 bases and J by 4 bases. The CDR3 is 15 residues long. CDR3 amino acids: CAGGLAGLSYNEQFF. CDR3 DNA: TGTGCCGGCGGACTAGCGGGGCTCTCTTACAATGAGCAGTTCTTC.

This sequence joins TRBV13 and TRBJ2-7; D is possibly TRBD1 (5 bases). Trimming took off 5 bases at V and 2 bases at J, with 13 bases between the two ends. Germline CDR1 and CDR2: PRHDT and FYEKMQ (reference sequence). The CDR3 spans 14 residues. For the CDR3, the DNA is TGTGCCAGCAGCCAAGCAGGGCCCCCCTACGAGCAGTACTTC. It specifies CASSQAGPPYEQYF.

This clone was found once. This chain joins TRBV5-1 and TRBJ2-4; 10 bases match TRBD2. The CDR3 length is 16 residues. CDR1 SGHRS and CDR2 YFSETQ come from the germline V gene. Trimming cost V 4 bases and J 12 bases; bases outside gene matches: 16. The CDR3 coding sequence is TGCGCCAGCAGCCCCACGACTAGCGGGTCTCTCGACGGTCAGTACTTC. This encodes CASSPTTSGSLDGQYF. Filled out from reference TRBV5-1 and TRBJ2-4, the complete variable domain reads KAGVTQTPRYLIKTRGQQVTLSCSPISGHRSVSWYQQTPGQGLQFLFEYFSETQRNKGNFPGRFSGRQFSNSRSEMNVSTLELGDSALYLCASSPTTSGSLDGQYFGAGTRLSVL.

V and J are TRBV2 and TRBJ2-6; TRBD1 might be the D (5 bases). The CDR3 has 16 amino acids. The germline CDR1 and CDR2 sequences are SNHLY and FYNNEI. V gave up 3 bases and J gave up 0 bases, with 9 bases separating them. The CDR3 DNA sequence: TGTGCCAGCAGTGATTCCAGGGACTCTGGGGCCAACGTCCTGACTTTC. This codes for CASSDSRDSGANVLTF.

This clone was recorded only once. The sample holds other DNA sequences that translate to the same CDR3. The rearrangement uses TRBV5-1 and TRBJ1-1; D not certain. The CDR3 runs 13 residues. Germline assignment: CDR1 SGHRS and CDR2 YFSETQ. The germline V and J ends were trimmed by 0 bases and 2 bases, with 5 bases remaining between them. The CDR3 spells CASSLDRNTEAFF. In DNA, the CDR3 is TGCGCCAGCAGCTTGGACAGAAACACTGAAGCTTTCTTT. Drawing the rest from reference TRBV5-1 and TRBJ1-1, the complete variable domain is KAGVTQTPRYLIKTRGQQVTLSCSPISGHRSVSWYQQTPGQGLQFLFEYFSETQRNKGNFPGRFSGRQFSNSRSEMNVSTLELGDSALYLCASSLDRNTEAFFGQGTRLTVV.

This chain joins TRBV18 and TRBJ1-5, with TRBD1 as a possible D gene (5 bases). Trimming took off 2 bases at V and 4 bases at J, with 9 bases between the two ends. Germline CDR1 KGHSH, CDR2 LQKENI. This CDR3 is built from 14 residues. CDR3 in amino acids: CASSPGAKNQPQHF. In DNA form, the CDR3 reads TGTGCCAGCTCACCAGGGGCGAAAAATCAGCCCCAGCATTTT.

The chain has TRBV2 and TRBJ1-4; the match to TRBD1 covers 8 bases. In germline, CDR1 is SNHLY, CDR2 FYNNEI. Trimming at V came to 7 bases and at J to 0 bases, leaving 1 base not matched to a gene. The CDR3 is 14 residues long. The CDR3 sequence is CASKGQATNEKLFF. The CDR3 bases are TGTGCCAGCAAGGGACAGGCAACTAATGAAAAACTGTTTTTT.